Reported below is one T cell receptor beta chain. The antigen remains undetermined. The sample originates from a study of human T cells and chemical hapten exposure. At the level of the study: Each week of the approximately 26-week study, patients had diphenylcyclopropenone applied to the scalp. The cohort included alopecia areata under or over 50% scalp, totalis and universalis.

Points from the study as a whole: Significantly greater numbers of large CDR3 similarity clusters came from expanded TCRs than from controls.

Documented time point: patch test 2, 6 weeks after DPC sensitization. The treatment denotes: therapeutic diphenylcyclopropenone sensitization with weekly scalp DPC. Extraction of total RNA was performed on unfractionated whole blood. TCRdb reprocessed the RACE reads with MiXCR, giving one entry per CDR3 protein. The sample contains some 90,000 distinct CDR3 sequences, more than 9.5% of which appear only once. The CDR3 totals 15 residues. CDR1 and CDR2 (germline): MDHEN, SYDVKM. V gave up 8 bases and J gave up 4 bases, with 18 bases separating them. The source material was whole blood, sampled in connection with sensitization to the hapten diphenylcyclopropenone (DPC). This clonotype was sampled from a woman aged 35 to 49 with alopecia areata. Some clones in this sample may be carry-over from other donors' samples. The chain employs TRBV28 and TRBJ1-5; D remains unclear. The CDR3 spells CASFERTRPNQPQHF. The DNA for the CDR3 is TGTGCCAGCTTCGAAAGGACGCGGCCAAATCAGCCCCAGCATTTT.